One T cell receptor beta chain is described in this entry. Its binding antigen is unknown. Nothing much larger sits one base from this clone, and base qualities are not available. Patients with a history of autoimmune disease or receiving systemic immunosuppression were excluded from the trial. In every dose cohort, peripheral blood was drawn for TCR sequencing at baseline, cycle 4 day 1, and cycle 7 day 1. Samples were obtained from an open-label, multicenter, first-in-human phase I dose-escalation trial of ivuxolimab. Adults with locally advanced or metastatic melanoma, renal cell carcinoma, hepatocellular carcinoma or head and neck squamous cell carcinoma were enrolled in the trial. Before TCR sequencing, CD4+ T cells and CD8+ T cells were sorted from peripheral blood as separate populations. CDR1 is given as LGHNA and CDR2 as YSLEER, both from the germline V gene. The CDR3 numbers 16 residues from cysteine through phenylalanine. This entry keeps only the CDR3 DNA: 48 bases, framed from base 1. The V and J ends are trimmed by 3 bases and 3 bases, leaving 17 bases between them.

This sample was taken from a study of OX40 agonist ivuxolimab in advanced cancers. Background on the whole study: Ivuxolimab was a fully human IgG2 agonistic monoclonal antibody targeting the costimulatory receptor OX40 (CD134). Intravenous ivuxolimab was administered to patients every 2 weeks at six dose levels: 0.01, 0.1, 0.3, 1.5, 3 and 10 mg/kg. Prior anti-PD-1, anti-PD-L1 or anti-CTLA-4 therapy was permitted, and checkpoint inhibitors had been received by 30% to 40% of dose-escalation patients. Of the 50 to 55 dose-escalation patients, hepatocellular carcinoma was present in roughly 19, melanoma in approximately 15, renal cell carcinoma in 9 and head and neck cancer in 9. The monotherapy dose-escalation portion (N ≈ 57 patients) of the phase I ivuxolimab trial is reported in the paper. Peripheral TCRbeta sequencing was intended to test whether TCR sequence diversity was altered and clonal T-cell expansion was caused by ivuxolimab. In the dose-escalation cohort, over 65% of patients were male, and the mean age was roughly 60 years, with a range of roughly 20 to 80. Partial responses were achieved by three dose-escalation patients, of whom one had hepatocellular carcinoma and two had cutaneous melanoma.

General study outcomes and caveats: Clonal expansion of both CD4+ and CD8+ blood T cells was observed from baseline to week 6 at doses 0.1 to 3.0 mg/kg. On average, CD8+ T cells showed more expanded clones than CD4+ T cells after ivuxolimab. Low levels of normalized T-cell clonal expansion were also seen in some patients who did not respond. The antigen specificity of the peripheral T cells that underwent clonal expansion was not determined. In partial responders in the 0.1-3.0 mg/kg groups, normalized peripheral clonal expansion was found to be among the lowest, especially among CD8+ T cells.

Genomic DNA was isolated from the sorted cells so that the TCRbeta CDR3 region could be sequenced. The immunoSEQ Assay was used to sequence the TCRbeta CDR3 regions. Imported from immuneACCESS, the table was reduced by TCRdb to in-frame sequences with V and J called. These copies leave out some clones; in studies compared against another copy, an unresolved V gene accounts for under half, and the cause of the remainder is not known. In all, the sample holds some 75,000 clones, and approximately 90% of those were seen once. Together, the top ten hold 0.72% of the sample. Sequenced here: CD4+ or CD8+ T cells sorted from blood, sampled in a trial of the OX40 agonist ivuxolimab. This receptor was taken from an adult with an advanced solid tumor such as melanoma, head and neck, liver or kidney cancer. Recombination linked TRBV4-3 to TRBJ1-2, and perhaps TRBD1 as D gene, on 5 matching bases. Here the CDR3 is given as CASSHLAGTKDYGYTF. In nucleotide form, the sequence is TGCGCCAGCAGCCATCTGGCAGGGACTAAGGACTATGGCTACACCTTC.